This record concerns one TCR beta chain sequence. Next came a second PCR, run for about 6 to 12 cycles, which used a sample-barcoded 5' primer along with a J-beta primer mix. A single record per CDR3 protein comes from TCRdb applying MiXCR to the 5' RACE reads. This repertoire shows some 780,000 distinct CDR3 sequences, around 50% found once; its top ten account for 20% to 30%. The record originates from a study of blood T cells in healthy people across ages. Germline-derived CDR1 and CDR2 are LGHDT and YNNKEL (reference sequence). This CDR3 spans 13 amino acids. The TCR comes from a man in his forties in good health. The sequencing sample was made of blood. The chain employs TRBV3-1 and TRBJ2-7, with a weak D call TRBD2 (5 bases). The assigned J gene may be wrong: the sequence end matches TRBJ2-5 better. This chain's CDR3 is CASSQGSEETQYF. CDR3 coding DNA: TGTGCCAGCAGCCAGGGGAGTGAGGAGACCCAGTACTTC.